Listed below are T cell receptor beta chains from one sample, sequenced in a study of cytotoxic CD8 clonotypes in ibrutinib-treated CLL. Clones were read by immunoSEQ multiplex PCR, and TCRdb kept only the in-frame ones, dropping some. The sample consists of hundreds of thousands of clones, 67% of them appearing once. The specimen was PBMCs, collected after 36 months of ibrutinib treatment. These receptor sequences come from a human donor with chronic lymphocytic leukemia. Each CDR3 is given with its conserved first and last residue. D genes are given only for firm matches. Clone size appears in some rows only: once, few, many, or a class for an expanded clone.

J: TRBJ2-1; D: -; size: few; V: TRBV5-6; CDR3: CASSADVYNEQFF; DNA: TGTGCCAGCAGCGCGGACGTCTACAATGAGCAGTTCTTC
J: TRBJ1-1; D: -; size: -; V: TRBV5-1; CDR3: CASSLMAGQDNMNTEAFF; DNA: TGCGCCAGCAGCTTGATGGCCGGCCAGGACAACATGAACACTGAAGCTTTCTTT
J: TRBJ2-7; D: -; size: -; V: TRBV14; CDR3: CASSQGGHFFGGYEQYF; DNA: TGTGCCAGCAGCCAAGGGGGACATTTCTTTGGCGGCTACGAGCAGTACTTC
J: TRBJ2-2; D: -; size: few; V: TRBV9; CDR3: CASSVPGGELFF; DNA: TGTGCCAGCAGCGTACCCGGAGGGGAGCTGTTTTTT
J: TRBJ2-7; D: -; size: -; V: TRBV6-1; CDR3: CASSPVFPSYEQYF; DNA: TGTGCCAGCAGCCCGGTATTCCCCTCCTACGAGCAGTACTTC
J: TRBJ2-3; D: TRBD2; size: few; V: TRBV6-4; CDR3: CASTGLAGDRTDTQYF; DNA: TGTGCCAGCACTGGACTAGCGGGGGACCGCACAGATACGCAGTATTTT
J: TRBJ2-7; D: TRBD2; size: once; V: TRBV6-5; CDR3: CASETISGLEVF; DNA: TGTGCCAGCGAGACCATATCGGGACTAGAAGTCTTC
J: TRBJ2-1; D: TRBD2; size: -; V: TRBV5-1; CDR3: CASSPVLGGGADEQFF; DNA: TGCGCCAGCAGCCCGGTTCTGGGCGGGGGGGCCGATGAGCAGTTCTTC
J: TRBJ2-7; D: -; size: -; V: TRBV6-5; CDR3: CASRGEQGAYEQYF; DNA: TGTGCCAGCAGGGGGGAACAAGGGGCCTACGAGCAGTACTTC
J: TRBJ2-1; D: TRBD2; size: -; V: TRBV19; CDR3: CASSIVFPRGGLNEQFF; DNA: TGTGCCAGTAGTATCGTCTTTCCGCGGGGGGGACTGAATGAGCAGTTCTTC
J: TRBJ1-4; D: -; size: few; V: TRBV6-5; CDR3: CASGDTNEKLFF; DNA: TGTGCCAGCGGGGATACTAATGAAAAACTGTTTTTT
J: TRBJ2-5; D: -; size: few; V: TRBV10-3; CDR3: CAISDRKETQYF; DNA: TGTGCCATCAGCGACAGAAAAGAGACCCAGTACTTC
J: TRBJ2-1; D: -; size: -; V: TRBV12-1; CDR3: CASSFIRSGTDNEQFF; DNA: TGTGCCAGCAGCTTTATACGTAGCGGGACTGACAATGAGCAGTTCTTC
J: TRBJ2-1; D: -; size: -; V: TRBV18; CDR3: CASSPGGRAIF; DNA: TGTGCCAGCTCACCTGGGGGCCGGGCGATCTTC
J: TRBJ2-5; D: TRBD2; size: -; V: TRBV7-3; CDR3: CASSPGLEETQYF; DNA: TGTGCCAGCAGCCCGGGACTAGAAGAGACCCAGTACTTC
J: TRBJ2-2; D: TRBD1; size: -; V: TRBV9; CDR3: CASSDLPGTVTGELFF; DNA: TGTGCCAGCAGCGACCTCCCCGGGACAGTGACCGGGGAGCTGTTTTTT
J: TRBJ2-1; D: -; size: -; V: TRBV11-2; CDR3: CASSFGGTLGEQFF; DNA: TGTGCCAGCAGCTTCGGAGGGACCTTAGGAGAGCAGTTCTTC
J: TRBJ2-5; D: TRBD2; size: -; V: TRBV5-1; CDR3: CASSLVLAGGQETQYF; DNA: TGCGCCAGCAGCTTGGTACTAGCGGGGGGGCAAGAGACCCAGTACTTC
J: TRBJ2-3; D: -; size: -; V: TRBV27; CDR3: CASSFLGDTQYF; DNA: TGTGCCAGCAGTTTTTTGGGAGATACGCAGTATTTT
J: TRBJ1-6; D: TRBD1; size: -; V: TRBV6-5; CDR3: CASSYLQGSGSPLHF; DNA: TGTGCCAGCAGTTATCTACAGGGGTCGGGGTCACCCCTCCACTTT
J: TRBJ1-4; D: -; size: -; V: TRBV9; CDR3: CASSGEVPKLFF; DNA: TGTGCCAGCAGCGGAGAGGTCCCAAAACTGTTTTTT
J: TRBJ2-7; D: TRBD1; size: -; V: TRBV19; CDR3: CASSSGTGLVSYEQYF; DNA: TGTGCCAGTAGTTCAGGGACAGGACTGGTATCCTACGAGCAGTACTTC